This is a list of T cell receptor beta chains from one sample in a study of identical twins. From the 5' RACE reads, TCRdb called clonotypes with MiXCR, one entry per CDR3 protein. Of 420,000 or so distinct CDR3 sequences listed, approximately 18% are singletons. Sequencing used naive T cells sorted from blood. The receptor source for this set is a man aged 50-60 years in good health. The CDR3 runs from the conserved cysteine through the conserved F or W. Each record gives: D gene, V gene, J gene, clone size, CDR3 length, CDR3 protein, CDR3 DNA. The D gene is left open where the match is weak. A clone size is listed for some rows: how often the clone was seen (once, few, many), or a class if it is expanded.

NA,TRBV15,TRBJ2-3,NA,13,CATVESNTDTQYF,TGTGCCACCGTGGAATCAAACACAGATACGCAGTATTTT
NA,TRBV12-3/TRBV12-4,TRBJ1-4,NA,13,CASRRGLNEKLFF,TGTGCCAGCAGACGGGGCCTTAATGAAAAACTGTTTTTT
TRBD1,TRBV6-1,TRBJ1-1,few,17,CASSALHTGQMNTEAFF,TGTGCCAGCAGTGCTCTACACACGGGACAGATGAACACTGAAGCTTTCTTT
TRBD2,TRBV4-2,TRBJ2-1,NA,15,CASSQAGGAYNEQFF,TGTGCCAGCAGCCAAGCGGGGGGGGCCTACAATGAGCAGTTCTTC
NA,TRBV12-3/TRBV12-4,TRBJ1-1,NA,14,CASSFASMNTEAFF,TGTGCCAGCAGTTTTGCCAGCATGAACACTGAAGCTTTCTTT
TRBD2,TRBV5-1,TRBJ2-3,NA,16,CASSFRAGGRTDTQYF,TGCGCCAGCAGTTTCCGAGCGGGAGGGCGCACAGATACGCAGTATTTT
TRBD2,TRBV7-3,TRBJ2-1,few,18,CASSPTAAGGPSYNEQFF,TGTGCCAGCAGCCCCACAGCAGCGGGAGGCCCATCCTACAATGAGCAGTTCTTC
TRBD1,TRBV29-1,TRBJ2-1,many,12,CSVAGTGNEQFF,TGCAGCGTTGCCGGGACAGGGAATGAGCAGTTCTTC
TRBD1,TRBV6-1,TRBJ2-5,NA,17,CASSEFRTGAFGETQYF,TGTGCCAGCAGTGAATTTAGGACAGGGGCATTTGGAGAGACCCAGTACTTC
NA,TRBV29-1,TRBJ2-7,NA,11,CSVEEAYEQYF,TGCAGCGTTGAAGAGGCCTACGAGCAGTACTTC
TRBD1,TRBV24-1,TRBJ2-7,few,15,CATSDPRTGGLEQYF,TGTGCCACCAGTGATCCCCGGACAGGAGGATTGGAGCAGTACTTC
NA,TRBV12-3/TRBV12-4,TRBJ1-2,once,15,CASSLSLGTNYGYTF,TGTGCCAGCAGTTTATCTCTAGGGACCAACTATGGCTACACCTTC
NA,TRBV29-1,TRBJ1-5,NA,14,CSVAQGSGNQPQHF,TGCAGCGTTGCTCAAGGGTCGGGCAATCAGCCCCAGCATTTT
TRBD2,TRBV12-3/TRBV12-4,TRBJ2-2,NA,15,CASSMTSGYTGELFF,TGTGCCAGCAGTATGACTAGCGGATACACCGGGGAGCTGTTTTTT
TRBD2,TRBV28,TRBJ2-7,NA,14,CASIMGRGDYEQYF,TGTGCCAGCATCATGGGGAGGGGTGACTACGAGCAGTACTTC
TRBD2,TRBV5-6,TRBJ2-7,NA,14,CASRSAGGVDEQYF,TGTGCCAGCAGGTCAGCGGGGGGCGTGGATGAGCAGTACTTC